One sample yielded the 30 T cell receptor beta chains listed below, sequenced in a study of blood T cell repertoires in COVID-19. Profiled with immunoSEQ multiplex PCR; TCRdb holds only in-frame clones, not every one. The sample includes around 130,000 clones, roughly 80% seen only once; the top ten take approximately 15%. Sequencing input: peripheral blood. The receptors derive from a man aged 50 to 59 with acute or convalescent COVID-19.

This clone came up once. The CDR3 coding sequence is TGTGCCAGCAGTGTCCGGACAGTTAATTCACCCCTCCACTTT. It specifies CASSVRTVNSPLHF. The chain is built from TRBV25-1 and TRBJ1-6, with D maybe TRBD1 (6 bases). V gave up 4 bases and J gave up 6 bases, with 10 bases separating them. The CDR3 has 14 residues. Germline CDR1 and CDR2: MGHDK and SYGVNS.

The CDR3 sequence is CATSAAGQAANYGYTF. CDR3 bases: TGTGCCACCAGCGCCGCGGGACAGGCGGCTAACTATGGCTACACCTTC. The chain recombines TRBV15 with TRBJ1-2; TRBD1 matches 8 bases. The V gene's germline CDR1 is LNHNV and CDR2 YYDKDF (reference sequence). The CDR3 is 16 residues long. The trim removed 5 bases at V and 0 bases at J, leaving 8 bases unmatched.

The rearrangement links TRBV29-1 to TRBJ1-1, with TRBD1 matching over 8 bases. The CDR3 is 14 residues long. Germline V gives CDR1 SQVTM, CDR2 ANQGSEA. V trimming: 7 bases; J trimming: 0 bases; junction bases outside the gene matches: 7. The CDR3: CSAGPGGMNTEAFF. In DNA form, the CDR3 reads TGCAGCGCCGGACCAGGGGGCATGAACACTGAAGCTTTCTTT.

The rearrangement links TRBV19 to TRBJ2-5; TRBD1 agrees at 8 bases. Trimming at V came to 5 bases and at J to 1 base, leaving 9 bases not matched to a gene. Per the germline V gene, CDR1 is LNHDA and CDR2 is SQIVND (reference sequence). This CDR3 is 16 amino acids long. The chain's CDR3 is CASSLRTGNFQETQYF. In DNA, the CDR3 is TGTGCCAGTAGTCTCAGGACAGGGAACTTCCAAGAGACCCAGTACTTC.

The CDR3 nucleotides read TGTGCCAGCAGTTTCGCGGCACAATACAATGAGCAGTTCTTC. This gives the protein CASSFAAQYNEQFF. The rearrangement links TRBV28 to TRBJ2-1; D unclear. The germline V gene has CDR1 MDHEN and CDR2 SYDVKM. This CDR3 spans 14 amino acids. V lost 3 bases and J 4 bases, leaving 10 bases between the germline ends.

The rearrangement uses TRBV15 and TRBJ1-1; perhaps TRBD1 as D (5 bases). The germline gives CDR1 LNHNV, CDR2 YYDKDF (reference sequence). V was pared by 1 base and J by 3 bases, with 15 bases between. The CDR3 is 16 amino acids. CDR3: CATSRGGGEDYTEAFF. CDR3 nucleotides: TGTGCCACCAGCAGAGGGGGGGGAGAAGATTACACTGAAGCTTTCTTT.

The gene calls are TRBV5-5 and TRBJ1-5; no definite D call. This CDR3 is built from 15 residues. The germline V gene has CDR1 SGHKS and CDR2 YYEKEE (reference sequence). V was trimmed by 1 base and J by 1 base, leaving 9 bases between them. CDR3 residues: CASSLTAGSNQPQHF. In DNA form, the CDR3 reads TGTGCCAGCAGCTTGACGGCAGGAAGCAATCAGCCCCAGCATTTT.

The rearrangement uses TRBV4-1 and TRBJ1-1; D may be TRBD1 (6 bases). Germline loops: CDR1 MGHRA, CDR2 YSYEKL. The V and J ends lost 4 bases and 3 bases respectively, with 12 bases between them. The CDR3 length is 14 residues. The CDR3 region is CASSPGGGYTEAFF. CDR3 in DNA: TGCGCCAGCAGCCCCGGGGGGGGCTACACTGAAGCTTTCTTT.

This sequence joins TRBV10-2 and TRBJ2-5; TRBD2 matches at 10 bases. After removal of 7 bases from V and 5 bases from J, the junction contained 7 bases not matched to a gene. From germline, CDR1 is WSHSY and CDR2 SAAADI. CDR3 size: 14 residues. The CDR3 loop is CASKEAGGQETQYF. The CDR3 bases are TGCGCCAGCAAGGAAGCGGGGGGGCAGGAGACCCAGTACTTC.

The CDR3 nucleotides read TGTGCCAGCAGCCCACCGGGTCTAGCGGGGGGGAATGAGCAGTTCTTC. Its translation: CASSPPGLAGGNEQFF. The genes are TRBV9 and TRBJ2-1, with 12 bases matching TRBD2. The CDR3 loop spans 16 amino acids. Germline values: CDR1 SGDLS, CDR2 YYNGEE. V was pared by 4 bases and J by 7 bases, with 9 bases of the junction left unmatched.

As to this clone: Its ends do not fully match the called genes, so a read error is possible. The gene calls are TRBV3-1 (or the pseudogene TRBV3-2) and TRBJ2-7, with TRBD1 matching 8 bases. The CDR3 totals 15 residues. The V gene's germline CDR1 is LGHDT and CDR2 YNNKEL (reference sequence). As DNA, the CDR3 is TGTGCCAGCAGCTATTCCGGGACAGGATTGCTGTCGGGGCACTTC. It specifies CASSYSGTGLLSGHF.

The V and J genes are TRBV5-6 and TRBJ1-6; D is unclear. Germline CDR1 reads SGHDT; CDR2 reads YYEEEE. This CDR3 contains 14 residues. V dropped 5 bases and J dropped 7 bases, with 13 bases sitting between them. The CDR3 DNA reads TGTGCCAGCAGTACCCCCCAACAAAATTCACCCCTCCACTTT. Its translation is CASSTPQQNSPLHF.

The V call is TRBV7-9, the J call TRBJ1-6; maybe TRBD1 (6 bases). V dropped 5 bases and J dropped 6 bases, with 11 bases sitting between them. The CDR3 spans 14 residues. Germline assignment: CDR1 SEHNR and CDR2 FQNEAQ (reference sequence). The CDR3 DNA reads as TGTGCCAGCAGCCCCGGACAGAGTAATTCACCCCTCCACTTT. As protein: CASSPGQSNSPLHF.

The chain couples TRBV2 to TRBJ1-2, with no clear D. This CDR3 has 13 residues. Trimming took off 1 base at V and 7 bases at J, with 10 bases between the two ends. The germline gives CDR1 SNHLY, CDR2 FYNNEI. The CDR3: CASSEVGGSGYTF. The DNA of the CDR3 is TGTGCCAGCAGTGAAGTGGGAGGTTCTGGCTACACCTTC. The full variable domain, with the rest looked up from reference TRBV2 and TRBJ1-2, is EPEVTQTPSHQVTQMGQEVILRCVPISNHLYFYWYRQILGQKVEFLVSFYNNEISEKSEIFDDQFSVERPDGSNFTLKIRSTKLEDSAMYFCASSEVGGSGYTFGSGTRLTVV.

The sample holds many counts of this clone. The J gene is TRBJ1-6, the V gene TRBV9; 11 nucleotides align to TRBD1. Germline CDR1 SGDLS, CDR2 YYNGEE. The V and J ends lost 6 bases and 7 bases, in that order; junction bases with no gene match: 9. This CDR3 region has 16 residues. The CDR3 sequence is CASNPGQGVRNSPLHF. CDR3 nucleotides: TGTGCCAGCAACCCGGGACAGGGGGTGCGGAATTCACCCCTCCACTTT.

There are a few counts of this clone. The rearrangement links TRBV6-2 or TRBV6-3 to TRBJ2-1; D remains ambiguous. Germline assignment: CDR1 MNHEY and CDR2 SVGEGT. The CDR3 sequence is 16 residues long. With 6 bases removed from V and 0 bases from J, the gap between germline ends came to 15 bases. The CDR3 region has the DNA TGTGCCAGCAGCCGCATTTTAAGGAGCTCCTACAATGAGCAGTTCTTC. Translation: CASSRILRSSYNEQFF.

This clone was detected only once. The chain has TRBV10-3 and TRBJ2-3; D is ambiguous. The CDR3 runs 13 residues. V was trimmed by 9 bases and J by 4 bases, leaving 14 bases between them. CDR1 is ENHRY and CDR2 is SYGVKD in the germline V gene. The CDR3 spells CAIKEQRSDTQYF. The CDR3 nucleotides read TGTGCCATTAAAGAACAGAGATCAGATACGCAGTATTTT.

CDR3 protein: CASRASGEKLFF. The CDR3 DNA is TGTGCCAGCAGGGCCTCGGGTGAAAAACTGTTTTTT. The genes are TRBV6-5 and TRBJ1-4; D remains unclear. Deletions cut 6 bases from V and 7 bases from J, with 9 bases between. The CDR3 consists of 12 residues. CDR1 and CDR2 from the germline V gene are MNHEY and SVGAGI.

The chain couples TRBV2 to TRBJ2-2; 9 bases agree with TRBD2. This CDR3 contains 16 residues. The J segment lost 4 bases and the V segment lost 7 bases, leaving 10 bases of the junction unmatched. Germline-derived CDR1 and CDR2 are SNHLY and FYNNEI. The CDR3 region has the DNA TGTGCCAGCATTCCGCAGCGGGGGGCTGGCACCGGGGAGCTGTTTTTT. This gives the protein CASIPQRGAGTGELFF.

The chain recombines TRBV3-1 (or the pseudogene TRBV3-2) with TRBJ1-2, with TRBD1 matching over 9 bases. The V segment lost 3 bases and the J segment 5 bases; nucleotides outside the gene matches: 10. Germline V gene data show CDR1 as LGHDT and CDR2 as YNNKEL (reference sequence). This CDR3 comprises 16 residues. CDR3: CASSHETGGIRYGYTF. For the CDR3, the DNA is TGTGCCAGCAGCCACGAGACAGGGGGGATTAGGTATGGCTACACCTTC.

The chain is built from TRBV9 and TRBJ2-1; 11 nucleotides align to TRBD2. V lost 4 bases and J lost 5; bases outside the gene matches: 8. The CDR3 totals 16 residues. Germline CDR1 SGDLS, CDR2 YYNGEE. The DNA for the CDR3 is TGTGCCAGCAGCCCCCCGACTAGCGGGGCCAACAATGAGCAGTTCTTC. Its protein is CASSPPTSGANNEQFF.

The V call is TRBV9, the J call TRBJ1-2; perhaps TRBD1 as D (6 bases). The CDR3 covers 14 residues. The V end was cut by 0 bases, the J end by 7 bases, with 13 bases between. Germline V gene sequence: CDR1 SGDLS, CDR2 YYNGEE. The DNA of the CDR3 is TGTGCCAGCAGCGTAGGATCAGGGGTAGGTGGCTACACCTTC. It yields the protein CASSVGSGVGGYTF.

This chain links TRBV27 with TRBJ1-3; D is ambiguous. The germline V gene encodes CDR1 MNHEY and CDR2 SMNVEV (reference sequence). The CDR3 extends over 12 amino acids. The V gene lost 7 bases and the J gene lost 4 bases, with 8 bases spanning the gap. CDR3 protein: CASMSVGNTIYF. For the CDR3, the DNA is TGTGCCAGCATGTCTGTGGGAAACACCATATATTTT.

The chain links TRBV29-1 to TRBJ2-1, with D perhaps matching TRBD2 (6 bases). Germline-derived CDR1 and CDR2 are SQVTM and ANQGSEA. Trimming left V 4 bases short and J 3 bases short, with 13 bases between. The CDR3 is 14 amino acids. CDR3 loop: CSVGGEVLYNEQFF. The CDR3 DNA reads as TGCAGCGTTGGAGGGGAGGTACTCTACAATGAGCAGTTCTTC.

The chain combines TRBV2 with TRBJ2-2, with 7 bases lining up with TRBD1. V dropped 6 bases and J dropped 5; count of bases not matched to a gene: 6. The CDR3 is 14 residues long. Looked up from germline, CDR1 is SNHLY and CDR2 is FYNNEI. CDR3 sequence (DNA): TGTGCCAGCAGGGTAGACAGGGCGACCGGGGAGCTGTTTTTT. Protein sequence: CASRVDRATGELFF. Variable domain in full (rest from reference TRBV2 and TRBJ2-2): EPEVTQTPSHQVTQMGQEVILRCVPISNHLYFYWYRQILGQKVEFLVSFYNNEISEKSEIFDDQFSVERPDGSNFTLKIRSTKLEDSAMYFCASRVDRATGELFFGEGSRLTVL.

CDR3 in amino acids: CASSPQAGTDYGYTF. The CDR3 DNA follows: TGTGCCAGCAGCCCCCAAGCCGGGACAGACTATGGCTACACCTTC. The rearrangement joins TRBV3-1 (or the pseudogene TRBV3-2) to TRBJ1-2; 7 nucleotides match TRBD1. J was trimmed by 3 bases and V by 4 bases; bases with no gene match: 8. CDR1 is LGHDT and CDR2 is YNNKEL in the germline V gene (reference sequence). The CDR3 has 15 residues.

This clone was counted once. The rearrangement links TRBV2 to TRBJ1-4; D is perhaps TRBD1 (5 bases). The germline gives CDR1 SNHLY, CDR2 FYNNEI. This CDR3 comprises 13 residues. Trimming pared 3 bases from V and 11 bases from J, leaving 13 bases between. The CDR3 bases are TGTGCCAGCAGTGAGTCCACCCCAGGGAAACTGTTTTTT. It encodes CASSESTPGKLFF.

The chain joins TRBV19 to TRBJ1-1, with a weak D call TRBD1 (5 bases). V was trimmed by 6 bases and J by 4 bases, leaving 21 bases between them. The CDR3 contains 16 residues. Looked up from germline, CDR1 is LNHDA and CDR2 is SQIVND (reference sequence). DNA of the CDR3: TGTGCCAGTAGCCTGATACCGGGATCCGGGGGCACTGAAGCTTTCTTT. As protein: CASSLIPGSGGTEAFF.

The chain combines TRBV6-4 with TRBJ2-3; a possible D gene is TRBD1 (6 bases). Per the germline V gene, CDR1 is MRHNA and CDR2 is SNTAGT. Trimming shortened V by 5 bases and J by 3 bases, and 9 bases separated the two germline ends. CDR3 size: 13 residues. The CDR3 nucleotides read TGTGCCAGCAGTCGGGACACTACAGATACGCAGTATTTT. Translated, it gives CASSRDTTDTQYF.

The genes are TRBV30 and TRBJ1-4; possibly TRBD1 for D (5 bases). This CDR3 comprises 12 residues. Looked up from germline, CDR1 is GTSNPN and CDR2 is SVGIG (reference sequence). Trimming stripped 8 bases from V and 8 bases from J, with 15 bases between. Here the CDR3 reads CAGRGDGEKLFF. The CDR3 nucleotides read TGTGCCGGACGCGGGGACGGGGAAAAACTGTTTTTT.